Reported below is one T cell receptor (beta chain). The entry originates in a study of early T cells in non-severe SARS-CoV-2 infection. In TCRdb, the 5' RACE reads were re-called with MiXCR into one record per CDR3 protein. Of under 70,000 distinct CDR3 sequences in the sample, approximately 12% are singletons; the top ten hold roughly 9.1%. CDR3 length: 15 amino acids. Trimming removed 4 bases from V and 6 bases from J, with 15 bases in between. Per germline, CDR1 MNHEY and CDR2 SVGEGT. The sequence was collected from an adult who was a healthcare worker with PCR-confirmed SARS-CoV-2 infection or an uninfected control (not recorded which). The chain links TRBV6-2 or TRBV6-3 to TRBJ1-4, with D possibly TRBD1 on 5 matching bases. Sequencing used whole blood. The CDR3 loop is CASSSPGTWHEKLFF. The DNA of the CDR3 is TGTGCCAGCAGTTCCCCCGGGACTTGGCATGAAAAACTGTTTTTT.